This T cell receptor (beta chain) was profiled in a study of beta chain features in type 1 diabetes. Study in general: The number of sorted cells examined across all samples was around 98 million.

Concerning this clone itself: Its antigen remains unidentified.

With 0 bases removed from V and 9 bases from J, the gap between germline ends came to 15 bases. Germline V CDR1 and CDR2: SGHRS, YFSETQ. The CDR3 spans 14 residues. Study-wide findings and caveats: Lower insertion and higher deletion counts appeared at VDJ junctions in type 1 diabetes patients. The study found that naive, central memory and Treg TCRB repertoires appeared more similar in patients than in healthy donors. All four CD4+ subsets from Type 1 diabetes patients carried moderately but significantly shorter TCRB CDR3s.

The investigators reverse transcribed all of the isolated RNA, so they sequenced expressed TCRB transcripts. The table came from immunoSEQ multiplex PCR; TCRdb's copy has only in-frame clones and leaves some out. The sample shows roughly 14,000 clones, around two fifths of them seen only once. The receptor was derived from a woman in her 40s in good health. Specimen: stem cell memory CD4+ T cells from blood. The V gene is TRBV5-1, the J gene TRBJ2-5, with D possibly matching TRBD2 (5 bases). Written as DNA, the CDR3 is TGCGCCAGCAGCTTGGGAGTCTCGTCGGAGGCCCAGTACTTC. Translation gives CASSLGVSSEAQYF.